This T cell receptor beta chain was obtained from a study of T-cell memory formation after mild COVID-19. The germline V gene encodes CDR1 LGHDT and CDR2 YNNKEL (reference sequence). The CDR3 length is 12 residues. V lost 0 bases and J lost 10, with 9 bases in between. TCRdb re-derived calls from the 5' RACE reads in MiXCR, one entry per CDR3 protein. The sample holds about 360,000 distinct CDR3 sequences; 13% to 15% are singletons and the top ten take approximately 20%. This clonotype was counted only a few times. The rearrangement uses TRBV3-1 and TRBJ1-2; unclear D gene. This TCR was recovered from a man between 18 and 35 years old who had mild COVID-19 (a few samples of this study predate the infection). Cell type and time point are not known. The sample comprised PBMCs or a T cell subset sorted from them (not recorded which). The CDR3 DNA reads TGTGCCAGCAGCCAAGAATTGCGGGACTACACCTTC. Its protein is CASSQELRDYTF.